The next 18 T cell receptor beta chains were all read from a single sample in a study of blood T cells in healthy people across ages. Sample-barcoded 5' priming and a J-beta primer mix drove a second PCR of about 6 to 12 cycles. TCRdb ran MiXCR on the 5' RACE reads and lists one entry per CDR3 protein. Of 2 million or so distinct CDR3 sequences in the sample, less than 50% are singletons; the top ten hold 2% to 2.5%. The sample was blood. Source of these receptors: a woman aged 40 to 49 in good health.

The gene calls are TRBV6-2 or TRBV6-3 and TRBJ2-7, with 9 positions matching TRBD2. The germline V gene encodes CDR1 MNHEY and CDR2 SVGEGT. The CDR3 runs 15 residues. V gave up 6 bases and J gave up 6 bases; unmatched junction bases: 12. CDR3: CASSLSGGRSREQYF. In DNA, the CDR3 is TGTGCCAGCAGCCTAAGCGGGGGGAGGAGCCGCGAGCAGTACTTC.

This clonotype was picked up a small number of times. The gene calls are TRBV4-1 and TRBJ2-7; D is uncertain. In germline, CDR1 is MGHRA, CDR2 YSYEKL. This CDR3 contains 15 residues. V was pared by 1 base and J by 1 base, with 11 bases between. CDR3 DNA: TGCGCCAGCAGCCAAGGGTTGGGTAGTTCCTACGAGCAGTACTTC. Its protein is CASSQGLGSSYEQYF.

The chain couples TRBV6-2 or TRBV6-3 to TRBJ2-3; no clear D gene. This CDR3 has 16 residues. V lost 0 bases and J lost 2, with 12 bases in between. Germline CDR1 and CDR2: MNHEY and SVGEGT. The CDR3 nucleotides read TGTGCCAGCAGTTACTCAGCTAACGACTTCACAGATACGCAGTATTTT. The encoded protein is CASSYSANDFTDTQYF.

The V call is TRBV10-3, the J call TRBJ1-1, with D perhaps matching TRBD1 (6 bases). CDR1 ENHRY and CDR2 SYGVKD come from the germline V gene. The V gene lost 8 bases and the J gene lost 0 bases, with 10 bases spanning the gap. CDR3 size: 13 residues. The CDR3 protein is CAIGNRVNTEAFF. The CDR3 DNA reads TGTGCCATCGGTAACAGGGTGAACACTGAAGCTTTCTTT.

The rearrangement uses TRBV20-1 and TRBJ2-5; possibly TRBD1 for D (6 bases). Trimming cost V 0 bases and J 5 bases, with 16 bases left between them. The CDR3 totals 15 residues. The germline V gene encodes CDR1 DFQATT and CDR2 SNEGSKA (reference sequence). The CDR3 sequence is CSARDPWGRWETQYF. The CDR3 DNA reads as TGCAGTGCTAGAGATCCATGGGGGCGGTGGGAGACCCAGTACTTC.

Notes on this clonotype: The conserved closing phenylalanine or tryptophan is absent in this CDR3, likely reflecting a read error. This chain joins TRBV5-1 and TRBJ2-5; a weak D match, TRBD1 (5 bases). This CDR3 comprises 14 residues. The germline V and J ends were trimmed by 2 bases and 1 base, with 9 bases remaining between them. CDR1 and CDR2 from the germline V gene are SGHRS and YFSETQ. DNA of the CDR3: TGCGCCAGCAGCTTTGACAGAGTCCAAGAGACCCAGTACATC. This sequence encodes CASSFDRVQETQYI.

Only one count was recorded for this clonotype. V is TRBV25-1 and J is TRBJ2-7, with a tentative D call TRBD2 (5 bases). The CDR3 totals 13 residues. V was trimmed by 4 bases and J by 7 bases, leaving 14 bases between them. Germline CDR1 and CDR2: MGHDK and SYGVNS. CDR3 in amino acids: CASSAGLFGEQYF. In DNA, the CDR3 is TGTGCCAGCAGTGCCGGACTCTTCGGTGAGCAGTACTTC.

The gene calls are TRBV12-3 or TRBV12-4 and TRBJ1-6; D may be TRBD1 (5 bases). CDR3 length: 14 residues. V was shortened by 3 bases and J by 11 bases, with 14 bases between the two germline ends. The CDR3 nucleotides read TGTGCCAGCAGTTTGGGACCGGCTGCGACACCCCTCCACTTT. Protein: CASSLGPAATPLHF.

V and J are TRBV20-1 and TRBJ1-5; a possible D gene is TRBD1 (6 bases). The CDR3 runs to 12 residues. Deletions cut 6 bases from V and 6 bases from J, with 12 bases between. Germline values: CDR1 DFQATT, CDR2 SNEGSKA (reference sequence). The CDR3 region is CSAREQGQPQHF. The CDR3 nucleotides read TGCAGTGCCCGAGAACAGGGTCAGCCCCAGCATTTT.

This clonotype showed up just a few times. The V and J genes are TRBV29-1 and TRBJ1-2; 7 bases are shared with TRBD1. V was clipped by 4 bases and J by 7 bases; unmatched bases: 6. This CDR3 comprises 12 residues. Germline V gene sequence: CDR1 SQVTM, CDR2 ANQGSEA. This CDR3 reads CSVGEGASGYTF. The CDR3 DNA reads TGCAGCGTTGGGGAGGGGGCGAGTGGCTACACCTTC.

This clonotype turned up a few times. DNA for the CDR3: TGTGCCAGCAGCTGGCCCGAGAGGGGGGGACACTCCTACAATGAGCAGTTCTTC. It translates to CASSWPERGGHSYNEQFF. The J gene is TRBJ2-1, the V gene TRBV7-2, with a possible D match to TRBD2 (7 bases). The germline gives CDR1 SGHTA, CDR2 FQGNSA. Trimming took 4 bases from V and 0 from J, leaving 19 bases between them. The CDR3 spans 18 residues.

J is TRBJ2-5 and V is TRBV5-6; D gene unclear. The germline V gene has CDR1 SGHDT and CDR2 YYEEEE. V was cut by 0 bases and J by 4 bases, with 16 bases left in between. The CDR3 totals 16 residues. The CDR3 DNA sequence: TGTGCCAGCAGCTTGGATGTCAGCCTAGGGCGAGAGACCCAGTACTTC. It yields the protein CASSLDVSLGRETQYF.

The chain has TRBV20-1 and TRBJ2-3; either TRBD1 or TRBD2 may supply D (5 bases each). The CDR3 is made up of 16 amino acids. Trimming removed 6 bases from V and 3 bases from J, with 22 bases in between. CDR1 and CDR2 from the germline V gene are DFQATT and SNEGSKA (reference sequence). The CDR3 sequence is CSAGFPGRARTDTQYF. In DNA, the CDR3 is TGCAGTGCCGGGTTTCCGGGACGAGCGCGGACAGATACGCAGTATTTT.

In nucleotides, the CDR3 is TGTGCCAGCAGCTCGGGACTAGCGGGGCTGGAGACCCAGTACTTC. Amino acid sequence: CASSSGLAGLETQYF. The chain joins TRBV7-2 to TRBJ2-5; 13 nucleotides align to TRBD2. Germline loops: CDR1 SGHTA, CDR2 FQGNSA. The junction had 4 bases not matched to a gene; V was cut back by 4 bases and J by 5 bases. The CDR3 sequence is 15 residues long.

A few counts support this clonotype. The CDR3: CASTITPTARTDTQYF. The CDR3 bases are TGTGCCAGCACCATTACGCCGACGGCGCGCACAGATACGCAGTATTTT. V usage is TRBV7-2 and J usage is TRBJ2-3; D is unresolved. CDR1 and CDR2 from the germline V gene are SGHTA and FQGNSA. Trimming pared 7 bases from V and 1 base from J, leaving 18 bases between. The CDR3 loop spans 16 amino acids.

With respect to this clonotype: The junction departs from the called germline gene at one end, perhaps through a read error. The rearrangement uses TRBV4-1 and TRBJ2-7, with 11 bases identical to TRBD1. Germline CDR1 reads MGHRA; CDR2 reads YSYEKL. CDR3 length: 14 residues. CDR3 nucleotide sequence: TGTGCCAGCAGCCAGGGGACAGGGGGGAATGAGCAGTACTTC. Translated: CASSQGTGGNEQYF.

The table lists this clonotype with a few counts. This chain connects TRBV29-1 to TRBJ2-7, with 9 positions matching TRBD1. The germline V gene has CDR1 SQVTM and CDR2 ANQGSEA. The CDR3 runs to 12 residues. V dropped 6 bases and J dropped 6; count of bases not matched to a gene: 6. As DNA, the CDR3 is TGCAGCGTGCGGGACAGGGAAACCGAGCAGTACTTC. Amino acids: CSVRDRETEQYF.

The chain couples TRBV12-3 or TRBV12-4 to TRBJ2-1; 12 positions agree with TRBD1. The CDR3 has 15 amino acids. V dropped 4 bases and J dropped 11; count of bases not matched to a gene: 9. The DNA for the CDR3 is TGTGCCAGCAGTTACGGGACAGGGGGCCTCCCTCAGCAGTTCTTC. This codes for CASSYGTGGLPQQFF.